One sample yielded the 5 T cell receptor beta chains listed below, sequenced in a study of blood T cell repertoires in COVID-19 (TCRdb year 2020). The receptor library was made with the immunoSEQ multiplex PCR assay. The table comes from immuneACCESS by way of TCRdb, which keeps in-frame sequences with V and J called. Part of the clones is missing from these tables; in studies checked, under half for an unresolved V gene and the rest for unknown reasons. Recorded for this sample are some 99,000 clones; around 81% of them occurred a single time. The top ten clonotypes cover 4% to 5.5% of the sample. The source material was peripheral blood. These receptors all come from a human donor in a cohort sampled during active or convalescent COVID-19.

The rearrangement uses TRBV28 and TRBJ2-5; unclear D gene. The CDR3 has 12 amino acids. Germline values: CDR1 MDHEN, CDR2 SYDVKM. The V gene lost 5 bases and the J gene lost 5 bases, with 9 bases spanning the gap. CDR3 nucleotides: TGTGCCAGCAGTCTCGGTTGGGAGACCCAGTACTTC. It specifies CASSLGWETQYF.

This clone was counted once. The chain is built from TRBV7-9 and TRBJ2-1, with 14 bases aligning to TRBD2. V trimming: 5 bases; J trimming: 9 bases; junction bases outside the gene matches: 9. CDR3 size: 16 residues. The V gene's germline CDR1 is SEHNR and CDR2 FQNEAQ (reference sequence). The CDR3 nucleotides read TGTGCCAGCAGCCCCCTGACTAGCGGGAGGGCGGGTGAGCAGTTCTTC. Translation: CASSPLTSGRAGEQFF.

In this sample, this clone turned up once. This sequence joins TRBV28 and TRBJ1-4; possibly TRBD1 for D (6 bases). There are 14 residues in the CDR3. V lost 2 bases, J lost 6 bases, and 10 bases lay in between. CDR1 and CDR2 (germline): MDHEN, SYDVKM. CDR3 in amino acids: CASSLGGRDEKLFF. CDR3 nucleotide sequence: TGTGCCAGCAGTTTAGGGGGCCGGGATGAAAAACTGTTTTTT.

The genes are TRBV10-1 and TRBJ2-5; D is ambiguous. Germline V lookup: CDR1 WNHNN, CDR2 SYGVQD (reference sequence). Trimming removed 6 bases from V and 4 bases from J, with 6 bases in between. There are 11 residues in the CDR3. The CDR3 DNA is TGCGCCAGCAGCAACGGAGAGACCCAGTACTTC. Residues: CASSNGETQYF.

This clone was counted once. The rearrangement links TRBV28 to TRBJ1-3; the D gene is possibly TRBD1 (5 bases). Per germline, CDR1 MDHEN and CDR2 SYDVKM. The CDR3 is 14 residues long. Deletions cut 8 bases from V and 2 bases from J, with 13 bases between. The CDR3 region has the DNA TGTGCCAGCGTACCGCAGGGTACTGGAAACACCATATATTTT. This gives the protein CASVPQGTGNTIYF.